The 16 T cell receptor beta chains given below trace back to one sample, sequenced in a study of molecular identifiers for immune sequencing clone quantification. TCRdb reanalysed the PCR reads using MiXCR and keeps one entry per CDR3 protein. This table has tens of thousands of distinct CDR3 sequences, 15% to 20% appearing once. Sequencing input: naive CD8+ T cells from blood, with Jurkat cell RNA spiked in. Subset: FACS-sorted CD8+CD4-CCR7+CD45RA+ naive T cells. Source of these receptors: a human donor in good health. Some libraries in this study had Jurkat cell RNA spiked in.

This clonotype was seen at least ten times. V gene TRBV7-9 combines with J gene TRBJ2-7, with 8 nucleotides matching TRBD1. V lost 4 bases and J lost 3; bases outside the gene matches: 17. Germline values: CDR1 SEHNR, CDR2 FQNEAQ (reference sequence). The CDR3 extends over 18 amino acids. The CDR3 region is CASSSNDRGLIFFYEQYF. The CDR3 DNA sequence: TGTGCCAGCAGCTCGAACGACAGGGGTTTAATCTTTTTCTACGAGCAGTACTTC.

This clonotype was counted at least ten times. The V gene is TRBV20-1, the J gene TRBJ1-2, with 8 bases lining up with TRBD1. V lost 0 bases to trimming and J lost 6 bases; unmatched junction nucleotides: 15. The germline V gene has CDR1 DFQATT and CDR2 SNEGSKA (reference sequence). The CDR3 contains 17 residues. The chain's CDR3 is CSARDPTGVSPQDGYTF. CDR3 sequence (DNA): TGCAGTGCTAGAGATCCGACAGGGGTATCTCCACAGGATGGCTACACCTTC.

This clonotype was counted at least ten times. The gene calls are TRBV5-4 and TRBJ2-6; 8 bases align to TRBD1. Germline CDR1 is SGHNT and CDR2 is YYREEE (reference sequence). The CDR3 is made up of 18 amino acids. The V gene end was trimmed by 4 bases and the J gene end by 0 bases; junction bases not matched to a gene: 9. Here the CDR3 reads CASSLDRVTLSGANVLTF. The CDR3 region has the DNA TGTGCCAGCAGCCTGGACAGGGTTACCCTCTCTGGGGCCAACGTCCTGACTTTC.

At least ten counts were recorded for this clonotype. The chain carries TRBV12-3 or TRBV12-4 and TRBJ2-3; D gene ambiguous. V lost 2 bases to trimming and J lost 0 bases, with 30 bases between them. There are 22 residues in the CDR3. CDR3 residues: CASSLIGLPRLGYLSSTDTQYF. In DNA form, the CDR3 reads TGTGCCAGCAGTTTAATCGGGCTACCAAGGCTCGGGTATCTATCGAGCACAGATACGCAGTATTTT.

This clonotype was picked up many times. The rearrangement links TRBV30 to TRBJ1-1; D not resolved. This CDR3 comprises 11 residues. Trimming shortened V by 2 bases and J by 10 bases, and 11 bases separated the two germline ends. Germline-derived CDR1 and CDR2 are GTSNPN and SVGIG (reference sequence). The CDR3 sequence is CAWSTLGGAFF. The CDR3 DNA reads TGTGCCTGGAGTACCCTAGGAGGAGCTTTCTTT.

This chain joins TRBV27 and TRBJ1-6; D gene unclear. Trimming removed 4 bases from V and 4 bases from J, with 8 bases in between. The CDR3 totals 14 residues. Germline CDR1 reads MNHEY; CDR2 reads SMNVEV (reference sequence). The CDR3 spells CASSSGLYNSPLHF. DNA for the CDR3: TGTGCCAGCAGTTCCGGCCTGTATAATTCACCCCTCCACTTT.

This clonotype showed up many times. The rearrangement uses TRBV20-1 and TRBJ1-1; D is unresolved. This CDR3 has 11 amino acids. The V gene's germline CDR1 is DFQATT and CDR2 SNEGSKA (reference sequence). V was trimmed by 6 bases and J by 3 bases, leaving 8 bases between them. The CDR3, as DNA: TGCAGTGCACCGCTAGACACTGAAGCTTTCTTT. As protein: CSAPLDTEAFF.

The V gene is TRBV2, the J gene TRBJ2-7, with D possibly being TRBD1 or TRBD2 (5 bases each). The ends were cut back, 0 bases at V and 5 bases at J, with 14 bases in the middle. Germline values: CDR1 SNHLY, CDR2 FYNNEI. The CDR3 length is 15 residues. This chain's CDR3 is CASSEAPGAAHEQYF. DNA for the CDR3: TGTGCCAGCAGTGAAGCCCCCGGGGCAGCCCACGAGCAGTACTTC.

Details on this clonotype: Since a much larger clone is just one base distant, this may be a read error. The chain carries TRBV4-1 and TRBJ2-7, with 8 bases fitting TRBD2. Germline CDR1 MGHRA, CDR2 YSYEKL. This CDR3 region has 16 residues. For the CDR3, the DNA is TGCGCCAGCAGCCACACGGGACTAGGTGCGAACTACGGGCAGTACTTC. Translating gives CASSHTGLGANYGQYF.

V is TRBV6-1 and J is TRBJ1-5, with a tentative D call TRBD1 (5 bases). The CDR3 has 16 residues. Between the trimmed V and J ends, which lost 6 bases and 3 bases, there was a span of 18 bases. Germline CDR1 MNHNS, CDR2 SASEGT. The DNA of the CDR3 is TGTGCCAGCAGCGGGACGGTAGGGTCGTACAATCAGCCCCAGCATTTT. Its protein product is CASSGTVGSYNQPQHF.

This clonotype was seen many times. This chain connects TRBV12-3 or TRBV12-4 to TRBJ2-5; 16 bases map to TRBD2. The CDR3 is made up of 17 amino acids. Losses at the gene ends were 5 bases for V and 2 bases for J; bases not matched to a gene: 5. CDR3 coding DNA: TGTGCCAGCAGTGGGACTAGCGGGGGGGCCGGTCAAGAGACCCAGTACTTC. Amino acids: CASSGTSGGAGQETQYF.

This clonotype was counted many times. The CDR3 protein is CAWSVQSYEQYF. The DNA for the CDR3 is TGTGCCTGGAGTGTACAATCCTACGAGCAGTACTTC. V is TRBV30 and J is TRBJ2-7, with D hard to call. This CDR3 is built from 12 residues. The V gene's germline CDR1 is GTSNPN and CDR2 SVGIG (reference sequence). Trimming stripped 0 bases from V and 1 base from J, with 4 bases between.

This clonotype was found many times. The chain is built from TRBV4-1 and TRBJ1-2; D is possibly TRBD1 (5 bases). Trimming cost V 0 bases and J 5 bases, with 16 bases left between them. Germline V gene lookup returns CDR1 MGHRA and CDR2 YSYEKL. CDR3 length equals 16 residues. The CDR3 loop is CASSQDNVGTKYGYTF. DNA for the CDR3: TGCGCCAGCAGCCAAGATAACGTAGGGACGAAGTATGGCTACACCTTC.

Many counts were recorded for this clonotype. The chain recombines TRBV4-2 with TRBJ2-7; D ambiguous. The V gene's germline CDR1 is LGHNA and CDR2 YNFKEQ. Trimming left V 0 bases short and J 2 bases short, with 11 bases between. The CDR3 covers 15 residues. CDR3: CASSQDQQRTYEQYF. The CDR3 DNA reads TGTGCCAGCAGCCAAGATCAACAGAGAACCTACGAGCAGTACTTC.

This clonotype was counted ten times or more. The chain links TRBV28 to TRBJ2-3, with D possibly being TRBD2 (5 bases). Germline values: CDR1 MDHEN, CDR2 SYDVKM. The ends were cut back, 3 bases at V and 2 bases at J, with 9 bases in the middle. The CDR3 runs 14 residues. The CDR3 here is CASSLSGFTDTQYF. The CDR3 DNA reads TGTGCCAGCAGTTTGAGCGGCTTCACAGATACGCAGTATTTT.

The chain combines TRBV27 with TRBJ2-1; tentative D call: TRBD2 (6 bases). Germline V CDR1 and CDR2: MNHEY, SMNVEV (reference sequence). With 6 bases removed from V and 5 bases from J, the gap between germline ends came to 14 bases. The CDR3 consists of 14 residues. This CDR3 reads CASSGDWTNNEQFF. As DNA, the CDR3 is TGTGCCAGCAGCGGGGACTGGACTAACAATGAGCAGTTCTTC.